The 23 T cell receptor beta chains listed next were all sequenced from one sample in a study of blood T cell repertoires in COVID-19. The repertoire was sequenced with immunoSEQ multiplex PCR; TCRdb's copy has only in-frame clones and lacks some. This sample has 250,000 to 350,000 clones, with around 87% found just once. The sample taken for sequencing was peripheral blood. Every receptor here comes from a woman aged 45-65 years who had recovered from COVID-19.

Turning to this clone: Within the sample, other DNA sequences also encode this same CDR3. The V call is TRBV5-6, the J call TRBJ2-1; TRBD2 aligns across 7 bases. Germline CDR1 SGHDT, CDR2 YYEEEE. This CDR3 comprises 13 residues. With V trimmed by 2 bases and J by 7 bases, 3 bases remained unmatched. CDR3 nucleotides: TGTGCCAGCAGCTTAGTTAGCGGGAATGAGCAGTTCTTC. Its translation is CASSLVSGNEQFF.

The chain joins TRBV4-3 to TRBJ1-2; possible D gene TRBD1, 6 bases. The CDR3 totals 15 residues. V was cut by 0 bases and J by 7 bases, with 15 bases left in between. CDR1 and CDR2 from the germline V gene are LGHNA and YSLEER. This chain's CDR3 is CASSQETTGLGGYTF. CDR3 DNA sequence: TGCGCCAGCAGCCAAGAAACGACAGGTTTGGGTGGCTACACCTTC.

This clone occurred once. The gene calls are TRBV4-3 and TRBJ2-3, with TRBD1 identical over 9 bases. CDR3 length equals 18 residues. V lost 2 bases to trimming and J lost 0 bases; unmatched junction nucleotides: 9. CDR1 is LGHNA, CDR2 YSLEER, per germline. Written as DNA, the CDR3 is TGCGCCAGCAGCCAAATTCCCGGGACAGGGATTAGCACAGATACGCAGTATTTT. It codes for CASSQIPGTGISTDTQYF.

The CDR3 DNA reads TGTGCCAGCAGTGGACAGGACAGCGCTAATGAAAAACTGTTTTTT. It codes for CASSGQDSANEKLFF. V usage is TRBV28 and J usage is TRBJ1-4; 7 nucleotides match TRBD1. Germline V gene lookup returns CDR1 MDHEN and CDR2 SYDVKM. The J segment lost 3 bases and the V segment lost 5 bases, leaving 6 bases of the junction unmatched. The CDR3 length is 15 residues.

The chain carries TRBV29-1 and TRBJ1-2; TRBD1 is a possible D gene (6 bases). The length of the CDR3 is 14 residues. Germline V gene lookup returns CDR1 SQVTM and CDR2 ANQGSEA. V gave up 6 bases and J gave up 4 bases, with 18 bases separating them. The CDR3 region has the DNA TGCAGCGTAGAATCCACAGGGAATAGCTATGGCTACACCTTC. This gives the protein CSVESTGNSYGYTF.

This chain links TRBV5-5 with TRBJ2-2; 12 positions agree with TRBD1. This CDR3 is 16 amino acids long. Losses at the gene ends were 3 bases for V and 5 bases for J; bases not matched to a gene: 5. CDR1 and CDR2 from the germline V gene are SGHKS and YYEKEE (reference sequence). The CDR3 protein is CASSWGQGARTGELFF. The CDR3 DNA reads as TGTGCCAGCAGCTGGGGACAGGGGGCTAGGACCGGGGAGCTGTTTTTT.

The genes are TRBV27 and TRBJ2-3; 7 bases agree with TRBD2. CDR3 length: 14 residues. The germline gives CDR1 MNHEY, CDR2 SMNVEV (reference sequence). Trimming at V came to 6 bases and at J to 1 base, leaving 4 bases not matched to a gene. The CDR3 DNA reads TGTGCCAGCAGAGGGCTAGCGGGCACAGATACGCAGTATTTT. Translation: CASRGLAGTDTQYF.

For the CDR3, the DNA is TGTGCCAGCAGCTTAGCGCTCCCTAGCGCGAATGAGCAGTTCTTC. This codes for CASSLALPSANEQFF. This chain uses TRBV7-9 with TRBJ2-1; D is possibly TRBD2 (6 bases). V gave up 0 bases and J gave up 7 bases, with 13 bases separating them. The length of the CDR3 is 15 residues. The germline gives CDR1 SEHNR, CDR2 FQNEAQ (reference sequence).

This chain links TRBV6-5 with TRBJ1-2; D is unclear. Between the trimmed V and J ends, which lost 0 bases and 7 bases, there was a span of 12 bases. The CDR3 loop spans 14 amino acids. The germline gives CDR1 MNHEY, CDR2 SVGAGI. This chain's CDR3 is CASSYSFGIGGYTF. The CDR3 DNA sequence: TGTGCCAGCAGTTACTCGTTCGGGATCGGTGGCTACACCTTC.

This clone was picked up one time. The chain is built from TRBV5-1 and TRBJ2-5; 10 nucleotides match TRBD2. With V trimmed by 1 base and J by 4 bases, 7 bases remained unmatched. This CDR3 has 16 residues. From germline, CDR1 is SGHRS and CDR2 YFSETQ. The CDR3 spells CASSLYSSGSSETQYF. CDR3 DNA sequence: TGCGCCAGCAGCTTGTACTCTAGCGGGAGTTCAGAGACCCAGTACTTC.

The genes are TRBV30 and TRBJ2-3, with 7 positions matching TRBD2. The CDR3 consists of 15 residues. The germline V gene has CDR1 GTSNPN and CDR2 SVGIG (reference sequence). V trimming: 2 bases; J trimming: 1 base; junction bases outside the gene matches: 6. CDR3 nucleotide sequence: TGTGCCTGGAGTCCCGGGGCGGGGGGCACAGATACGCAGTATTTT. As protein: CAWSPGAGGTDTQYF.

The chain carries TRBV19 and TRBJ2-7, with D tentatively TRBD2 (6 bases). Germline CDR1 and CDR2: LNHDA and SQIVND (reference sequence). The V end was cut by 8 bases, the J end by 5 bases, with 22 bases between. This CDR3 region has 15 residues. The CDR3 loop is CASSGGAGRGDEQYF. The CDR3 bases are TGTGCCAGTTCAGGAGGGGCGGGGAGAGGGGACGAGCAGTACTTC.

The chain combines TRBV5-1 with TRBJ1-1, with 7 bases matching TRBD1. The length of the CDR3 is 19 residues. V gave up 5 bases and J gave up 0 bases; unmatched junction bases: 19. Germline loops: CDR1 SGHRS, CDR2 YFSETQ. CDR3 bases: TGCGCCAGCAGTCCTGGTCCTGTGACAGGGTCTTTTATGAACACTGAAGCTTTCTTT. Encoded protein: CASSPGPVTGSFMNTEAFF.

A single count supports this clone. The same CDR3 arises from other DNA sequences in this sample as well. This chain connects TRBV6-1 to TRBJ2-7; 8 nucleotides match TRBD1. CDR1 and CDR2 from the germline V gene are MNHNS and SASEGT. The CDR3 totals 14 residues. V shed 3 bases and J 2 bases; nucleotides not matched to a gene: 3. This CDR3 reads CASSDTGGPYEQYF. DNA for the CDR3: TGTGCCAGCAGTGATACAGGGGGACCCTACGAGCAGTACTTC.

This clone has just one count. The chain carries TRBV3-1 (or the pseudogene TRBV3-2) and TRBJ1-4; D might be TRBD1 (5 bases). Looked up from germline, CDR1 is LGHDT and CDR2 is YNNKEL (reference sequence). V was shortened by 0 bases and J by 11 bases, with 13 bases between the two germline ends. This CDR3 is built from 14 residues. Written as DNA, the CDR3 is TGTGCCAGCAGCCAAGAACAGGTTATAGCTAAACTGTTTTTT. This codes for CASSQEQVIAKLFF.

This sequence joins TRBV7-6 and TRBJ1-2, with D perhaps TRBD1 (5 bases). With 1 base removed from V and 3 bases from J, the gap between germline ends came to 15 bases. From germline, CDR1 is SGHVS and CDR2 FNYEAQ. The CDR3 spans 16 residues. CDR3 region: CASSLGGPDEDYGYTF. The CDR3 coding sequence is TGTGCCAGCAGCTTAGGGGGCCCAGATGAAGACTATGGCTACACCTTC.

The rearrangement joins TRBV7-2 to TRBJ2-5, with a weak D call TRBD2 (5 bases). The CDR3 contains 13 residues. Germline V gene lookup returns CDR1 SGHTA and CDR2 FQGNSA. V gave up 5 bases and J gave up 7 bases, with 14 bases separating them. The CDR3 region is CASSTDWMGTQYF. The CDR3 DNA sequence: TGTGCCAGCAGCACGGACTGGATGGGGACCCAGTACTTC.

This clone was observed a single time. The chain has TRBV9 and TRBJ2-1, with D perhaps TRBD1 (6 bases). Germline-derived CDR1 and CDR2 are SGDLS and YYNGEE. Trimming removed 4 bases from V and 4 bases from J, with 9 bases in between. CDR3 length: 13 residues. The CDR3 sequence is CASSFGQYNEQFF. The CDR3 DNA sequence: TGTGCCAGCAGCTTTGGACAGTACAATGAGCAGTTCTTC.

The chain has TRBV4-1 and TRBJ1-5; TRBD1 matches at 9 bases. This CDR3 contains 14 residues. V shed 3 bases, J shed 4 bases, and the junction held 1 base outside the gene matches. Germline CDR1 is MGHRA and CDR2 is YSYEKL. The CDR3 sequence: CASSQDRGNQPQHF. CDR3 nucleotide sequence: TGCGCCAGCAGCCAGGACAGGGGTAATCAGCCCCAGCATTTT.

The J gene is TRBJ2-1, the V gene TRBV5-6, with D perhaps matching TRBD1 (6 bases). Germline V lookup: CDR1 SGHDT, CDR2 YYEEEE. The CDR3 is made up of 12 amino acids. The V end lost 4 bases, the J end lost 11 bases, and 13 bases lay between the germline ends. CDR3 nucleotide sequence: TGTGCCAGCAGCCGCCCAGGACAGAAGCAGTTCTTC. It encodes CASSRPGQKQFF.

The rearrangement joins TRBV27 to TRBJ2-3; 9 bases are a match to TRBD1. V shed 6 bases, J shed 7 bases, and the junction held 11 bases outside the gene matches. There are 15 residues in the CDR3. The germline V gene has CDR1 MNHEY and CDR2 SMNVEV (reference sequence). CDR3 DNA sequence: TGTGCCAGCAGCTCCTCCGGGACAGGGTTCAATACGCAGTATTTT. Residues: CASSSSGTGFNTQYF.

The V and J genes are TRBV18 and TRBJ1-5; D not resolved. Germline V lookup: CDR1 KGHSH, CDR2 LQKENI. The CDR3 runs 14 residues. The V end was cut by 3 bases, the J end by 3 bases, with 9 bases between. CDR3 protein: CASSPQALNQPQHF. The CDR3 DNA is TGTGCCAGCTCACCTCAGGCCCTCAATCAGCCCCAGCATTTT.

This clone was seen only once. The J gene is TRBJ2-5, the V gene TRBV3-1 (or the pseudogene TRBV3-2); 11 nucleotides match TRBD2. V was clipped by 4 bases and J by 5 bases; unmatched bases: 6. Germline loops: CDR1 LGHDT, CDR2 YNNKEL (reference sequence). The CDR3 has 15 amino acids. This CDR3 reads CASSLAGGQLETQYF. In nucleotides, the CDR3 is TGTGCCAGCAGCCTAGCGGGGGGGCAACTTGAGACCCAGTACTTC.